A single sample gave rise to the 32 T cell receptor beta chains below, sequenced in a study of T cells in localized non-small cell lung cancer. Measured with immunoSEQ multiplex PCR; TCRdb has only the in-frame clones, and not every one. The sample contains 50,000 to 70,000 clones, 75% to 85% of which appear only once. The source was PBMCs, collected before any cancer treatment. The receptors were sampled from a man aged 40-75 years with stage II lung adenocarcinoma.

This chain joins TRBV5-6 and TRBJ1-1; D gene uncertain. Germline CDR1 SGHDT, CDR2 YYEEEE. V was trimmed by 2 bases and J by 4 bases, leaving 9 bases between them. The CDR3 has 13 residues. The CDR3 here is CASSFIQGTEAFF. DNA of the CDR3: TGTGCCAGCAGCTTTATTCAAGGCACTGAAGCTTTCTTT.

V is TRBV11-1 and J is TRBJ2-7, with 8 bases lining up with TRBD1. The V and J ends lost 7 bases and 2 bases, in that order; junction bases with no gene match: 10. Germline values: CDR1 SGHAT, CDR2 FQDESV (reference sequence). The CDR3 has 15 amino acids. CDR3 sequence reads: CASNPTGTGPYEQYF. The CDR3 bases are TGTGCCAGCAACCCAACCGGGACAGGCCCCTACGAGCAGTACTTC.

V is TRBV5-1 and J is TRBJ2-1, with 9 bases that match TRBD2. The trim removed 4 bases at V and 5 bases at J, leaving 10 bases unmatched. Germline CDR1 and CDR2: SGHRS and YFSETQ. The CDR3 has 16 residues. The CDR3 loop is CASSGSPGLAHNEQFF. DNA for the CDR3: TGCGCCAGCAGCGGATCACCGGGACTAGCCCACAATGAGCAGTTCTTC.

V is TRBV9 and J is TRBJ1-5, with D perhaps matching TRBD1 (6 bases). Deletions cut 2 bases from V and 6 bases from J, with 15 bases between. The germline CDR1 and CDR2 sequences are SGDLS and YYNGEE. The CDR3 totals 15 residues. As DNA, the CDR3 is TGTGCCAGCAGCGTCGCAGGGGACCCCGGTCAGCCCCAGCATTTT. This gives the protein CASSVAGDPGQPQHF.

The chain has TRBV9 and TRBJ2-7, with a weak D call TRBD1 (6 bases). The length of the CDR3 is 14 residues. CDR1 and CDR2 (germline): SGDLS, YYNGEE. Trimming took off 0 bases at V and 2 bases at J, with 9 bases between the two ends. In nucleotides, the CDR3 is TGTGCCAGCAGCGTAGACCAGGGGACCTACGAGCAGTACTTC. Its protein is CASSVDQGTYEQYF.

The J gene is TRBJ2-2, the V gene TRBV7-2, with unresolved D. CDR3 length: 14 residues. V shed 2 bases and J shed 7 bases, with 11 bases lying between them. Germline lookup yields CDR1 SGHTA and CDR2 FQGNSA. The DNA for the CDR3 is TGTGCCAGCAGCTTACTTCCGCAGGTCGGGGAGCTGTTTTTT. Its protein product is CASSLLPQVGELFF.

The V call is TRBV21-1, the J call TRBJ2-7; the table's TRBD1 call for D was not verified on the DNA. TRBV21-1 is designated a pseudogene. The CDR3 runs 16 residues. CDR3 sequence reads: CASTKTGQLPSYEQYF. In DNA, the CDR3 is TGTGCCAGCACCAAAACCGGACAGCTTCCCTCCTACGAGCAGTACTTC.

J is TRBJ2-3 and V is TRBV5-8, with TRBD2 matching 9 bases. CDR1 is SGHTS, CDR2 YDEGEE, per germline. This CDR3 is built from 15 residues. V was pared by 0 bases and J by 3 bases, with 2 bases of the junction left unmatched. CDR3: CASSLGLAETDTQYF. Written as DNA, the CDR3 is TGTGCCAGCAGCTTGGGACTAGCGGAGACAGATACGCAGTATTTT.

The rearrangement links TRBV20-1 to TRBJ2-7, with D possibly matching TRBD1 (5 bases). The CDR3 is 11 residues long. Trimming pared 0 bases from V and 6 bases from J, leaving 6 bases between. Germline lookup yields CDR1 DFQATT and CDR2 SNEGSKA (reference sequence). CDR3 sequence (DNA): TGCAGTGCTAGAGACAGGGCCGAGCAGTACTTC. It yields the protein CSARDRAEQYF.

The chain employs TRBV5-1 and TRBJ2-5, with D uncertain. Germline loops: CDR1 SGHRS, CDR2 YFSETQ. The CDR3 spans 13 residues. V was clipped by 1 base and J by 2 bases, with 6 bases between them. CDR3 sequence: CASSLMGQETQYF. The CDR3 DNA reads TGCGCCAGCAGCTTGATGGGGCAAGAGACCCAGTACTTC.

This chain joins TRBV7-2 and TRBJ1-2; D possibly corresponds to TRBD1 (5 bases). Germline lookup yields CDR1 SGHTA and CDR2 FQGNSA. Trimming removed 0 bases from V and 7 bases from J, with 12 bases in between. The CDR3 is 14 amino acids. The CDR3 loop is CASSLAYGGSGYTF. The CDR3 DNA is TGTGCCAGCAGCTTAGCGTACGGGGGAAGTGGCTACACCTTC.

As DNA, the CDR3 is TGCAGCGGCTCGCGGGGGGTCGATGAAAAACTGTTTTTT. Translated, it gives CSGSRGVDEKLFF. The chain has TRBV29-1 and TRBJ1-4, with D possibly being TRBD1 (5 bases). The germline V gene encodes CDR1 SQVTM and CDR2 ANQGSEA. The CDR3 loop spans 13 amino acids. V lost 7 bases and J lost 6, with 15 bases in between.

The chain couples TRBV18 to TRBJ1-1, with TRBD1 as a possible D gene (6 bases). Between the trimmed V and J ends, which lost 3 bases and 0 bases, there was a span of 14 bases. CDR1 and CDR2 (germline): KGHSH, LQKENI. The CDR3 is made up of 16 amino acids. In DNA form, the CDR3 reads TGTGCCAGCTCACCGACGGGGGGGCTCATGAACACTGAAGCTTTCTTT. Encoded protein: CASSPTGGLMNTEAFF.

This clone appeared a few times. The genes are TRBV5-1 and TRBJ2-1; 8 bases fit TRBD2. Germline lookup yields CDR1 SGHRS and CDR2 YFSETQ. The length of the CDR3 is 17 residues. V dropped 0 bases and J dropped 0; count of bases not matched to a gene: 5. CDR3 DNA sequence: TGCGCCAGCAGCTTGGTTAGCGGGACGAGCTCCTACAATGAGCAGTTCTTC. It yields the protein CASSLVSGTSSYNEQFF.

The J gene is TRBJ1-1, the V gene TRBV7-8; a weak D match, TRBD1 (6 bases). The CDR3 covers 14 residues. Germline CDR1 reads SGHVS; CDR2 reads FQNEAQ. V was trimmed by 5 bases and J by 1 base, leaving 11 bases between them. The CDR3 loop is CASSQGSPNTEAFF. In DNA, the CDR3 is TGTGCCAGCAGCCAGGGGTCGCCGAACACTGAAGCTTTCTTT.

This clone was seen only once. The chain is built from TRBV7-2 and TRBJ1-5; D is unresolved. The germline V gene encodes CDR1 SGHTA and CDR2 FQGNSA. V lost 2 bases and J 0 bases, leaving 8 bases between the germline ends. The CDR3 contains 15 residues. CDR3 sequence reads: CASSLTMNSNQPQHF. The DNA for the CDR3 is TGTGCCAGCAGCTTAACCATGAATAGCAATCAGCCCCAGCATTTT. The full variable domain, its missing parts supplied by reference TRBV7-2 and TRBJ1-5, is GAGVSQSPSNKVTEKGKDVELRCDPISGHTALYWYRQSLGQGLEFLIYFQGNSAPDKSGLPSDRFSAERTGGSVSTLTIQRTQQEDSAVYLCASSLTMNSNQPQHFGDGTRLSIL.

The J gene is TRBJ2-1, the V gene TRBV5-1, with TRBD2 matching 10 bases. The CDR3 has 15 residues. Germline V lookup: CDR1 SGHRS, CDR2 YFSETQ. V lost 0 bases and J lost 8; bases outside the gene matches: 5. This CDR3 reads CASSLEASGSDEQFF. The CDR3 DNA is TGCGCCAGCAGCTTGGAGGCTAGCGGGAGCGATGAGCAGTTCTTC.

Written as DNA, the CDR3 is TGTGCCAGCAGCTTTTTGGACGCGAACACTGAAGCTTTCTTT. Its protein product is CASSFLDANTEAFF. The J gene is TRBJ1-1, the V gene TRBV5-6, with D unresolved. The CDR3 has 14 amino acids. Germline lookup yields CDR1 SGHDT and CDR2 YYEEEE. Trimming removed 2 bases at V and 1 base at J, with 9 bases between.

This rearrangement joins TRBV4-1 to TRBJ1-5; D uncertain. V lost 1 base, J lost 1 base, and 14 bases lay in between. Germline V gives CDR1 MGHRA, CDR2 YSYEKL. The CDR3 is 17 residues long. The CDR3 nucleotides read TGCGCCAGCAGCCAAGGTGGTGGGAGTTGGAGCAATCAGCCCCAGCATTTT. The encoded protein is CASSQGGGSWSNQPQHF.

The chain uses TRBV7-9 and TRBJ1-1; the D is unclear. V was pared by 6 bases and J by 3 bases, with 5 bases between. This CDR3 contains 11 residues. CDR1 and CDR2 from the germline V gene are SEHNR and FQNEAQ (reference sequence). The CDR3 nucleotides read TGTGCCAGCAGGGAGGACACTGAAGCTTTCTTT. Translation gives CASREDTEAFF.

The chain carries TRBV29-1 and TRBJ2-4; maybe TRBD1 (5 bases). Germline-derived CDR1 and CDR2 are SQVTM and ANQGSEA. V was cut by 3 bases and J by 7 bases, with 13 bases left in between. This CDR3 is built from 13 residues. The CDR3 nucleotides read TGCAGCGTTGAGCCCACAGCAGGGAACATTCAGTACTTC. Translation gives CSVEPTAGNIQYF.

The chain uses TRBV28 and TRBJ2-7, with D perhaps TRBD1 (6 bases). V was pared by 6 bases and J by 0 bases, with 15 bases between. Germline CDR1 and CDR2: MDHEN and SYDVKM. The CDR3 totals 15 residues. The CDR3 loop is CASRITGTISYEQYF. CDR3 nucleotides: TGTGCCAGCAGAATAACCGGGACAATCTCCTACGAGCAGTACTTC.

A few counts support this clone. The V call is TRBV29-1, the J call TRBJ1-2; no clear D. V gave up 3 bases and J gave up 6 bases, with 17 bases separating them. This CDR3 has 14 amino acids. Germline V gene data show CDR1 as SQVTM and CDR2 as ANQGSEA. The chain's CDR3 is CSVERVGGGNGYTF. The CDR3 nucleotides read TGCAGCGTTGAGAGGGTGGGCGGCGGAAATGGCTACACCTTC.

This clone was observed a few times. V and J are TRBV4-1 and TRBJ2-7; 10 bases map to TRBD2. The junction had 9 bases not matched to a gene; V was cut back by 5 bases and J by 5 bases. CDR1 and CDR2 (germline): MGHRA, YSYEKL. The length of the CDR3 is 15 residues. The DNA for the CDR3 is TGCGCCAGCAGCTTTCTAGCGGGAGCTCTCAACGAGCAGTACTTC. Protein: CASSFLAGALNEQYF.

V usage is TRBV30 and J usage is TRBJ2-1; 7 bases line up with TRBD2. Per the germline V gene, CDR1 is GTSNPN and CDR2 is SVGIG (reference sequence). The length of the CDR3 is 16 residues. With 2 bases clipped from V and 2 bases from J, the junction kept 9 bases outside the gene matches. For the CDR3, the DNA is TGTGCCTGGAGTTCCCAGTCTAGCGGAGCCTACAATGAGCAGTTCTTC. This encodes CAWSSQSSGAYNEQFF.

The gene calls are TRBV7-2 and TRBJ2-7, with D tentatively TRBD1 (5 bases). Trimming cost V 4 bases and J 2 bases, with 12 bases left between them. The CDR3 has 14 residues. Looked up from germline, CDR1 is SGHTA and CDR2 is FQGNSA. CDR3 nucleotides: TGTGCCAGCAGCTCTTCGACAGCTACCTACGAGCAGTACTTC. Protein product: CASSSSTATYEQYF.

The chain carries TRBV9 and TRBJ1-3; D is possibly TRBD1 (6 bases). The germline V gene has CDR1 SGDLS and CDR2 YYNGEE. This CDR3 comprises 16 residues. Trimming stripped 0 bases from V and 0 bases from J, with 10 bases between. The CDR3 region is CASSVEQGISGNTIYF. CDR3 coding DNA: TGTGCCAGCAGCGTAGAACAGGGTATCTCTGGAAACACCATATATTTT.

This rearrangement joins TRBV5-1 to TRBJ2-6; 14 nucleotides agree with TRBD2. Germline V gene lookup returns CDR1 SGHRS and CDR2 YFSETQ. The V and J ends lost 4 bases and 11 bases, in that order; junction bases with no gene match: 8. This CDR3 is built from 16 residues. The CDR3 spells CASSLGTSGSQDVLTF. CDR3 DNA: TGCGCCAGCAGCCTCGGGACTAGCGGGAGTCAAGACGTCCTGACTTTC.

This clone was counted between two and nine times. V and J are TRBV18 and TRBJ1-2; 7 nucleotides match TRBD1. CDR3 size: 14 residues. V gave up 3 bases and J gave up 6 bases; unmatched junction bases: 7. Germline V gene lookup returns CDR1 KGHSH and CDR2 LQKENI. The CDR3 protein is CASSPTGLRDGYTF. DNA of the CDR3: TGTGCCAGCTCACCGACAGGGCTTAGAGATGGCTACACCTTC.

This chain links TRBV28 with TRBJ1-1; 9 bases map to TRBD1. The length of the CDR3 is 14 residues. With 5 bases clipped from V and 7 bases from J, the junction kept 8 bases outside the gene matches. Germline CDR1 and CDR2: MDHEN and SYDVKM. In nucleotides, the CDR3 is TGTGCCAGCAGTCCCTGGGACAGGGAAGGTGAAGCTTTCTTT. This codes for CASSPWDREGEAFF.

V is TRBV11-2 and J is TRBJ1-1; D not certain. There are 12 residues in the CDR3. CDR1 is SGHAT and CDR2 is FQNNGV in the germline V gene. Trimming took 8 bases from V and 5 from J, leaving 12 bases between them. Here the CDR3 DNA reads TGTGCCAGCGGCAGCTCTCGGACTGAAGCTTTCTTT. Translating it yields CASGSSRTEAFF.

The chain combines TRBV11-2 with TRBJ2-7; D unclear. V was shortened by 5 bases and J by 3 bases, with 5 bases between the two germline ends. The CDR3 consists of 11 residues. Looked up from germline, CDR1 is SGHAT and CDR2 is FQNNGV. The DNA of the CDR3 is TGTGCCAGCAGCACTGGCTACGAGCAGTACTTC. Translation gives CASSTGYEQYF.